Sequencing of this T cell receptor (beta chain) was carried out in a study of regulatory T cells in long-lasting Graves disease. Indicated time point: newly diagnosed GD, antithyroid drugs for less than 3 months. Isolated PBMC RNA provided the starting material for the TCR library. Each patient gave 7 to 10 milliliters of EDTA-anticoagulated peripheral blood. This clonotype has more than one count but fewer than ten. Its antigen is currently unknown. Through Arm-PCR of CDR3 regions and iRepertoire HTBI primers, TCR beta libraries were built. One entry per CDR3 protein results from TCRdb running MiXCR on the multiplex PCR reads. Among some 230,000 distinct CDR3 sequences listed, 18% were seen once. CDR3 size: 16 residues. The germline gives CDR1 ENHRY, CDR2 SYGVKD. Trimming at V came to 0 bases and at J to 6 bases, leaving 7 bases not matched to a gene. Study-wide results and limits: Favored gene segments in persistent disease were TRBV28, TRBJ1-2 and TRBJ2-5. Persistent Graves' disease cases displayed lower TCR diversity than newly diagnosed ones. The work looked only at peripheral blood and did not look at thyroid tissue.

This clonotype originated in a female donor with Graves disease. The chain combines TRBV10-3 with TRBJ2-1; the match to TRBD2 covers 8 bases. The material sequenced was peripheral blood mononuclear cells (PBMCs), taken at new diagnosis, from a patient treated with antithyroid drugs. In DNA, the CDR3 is TGTGCCATCAGTGAGTCCAGGGACGGGAGGGCCAATGAGCAGTTCTTC. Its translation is CAISESRDGRANEQFF.